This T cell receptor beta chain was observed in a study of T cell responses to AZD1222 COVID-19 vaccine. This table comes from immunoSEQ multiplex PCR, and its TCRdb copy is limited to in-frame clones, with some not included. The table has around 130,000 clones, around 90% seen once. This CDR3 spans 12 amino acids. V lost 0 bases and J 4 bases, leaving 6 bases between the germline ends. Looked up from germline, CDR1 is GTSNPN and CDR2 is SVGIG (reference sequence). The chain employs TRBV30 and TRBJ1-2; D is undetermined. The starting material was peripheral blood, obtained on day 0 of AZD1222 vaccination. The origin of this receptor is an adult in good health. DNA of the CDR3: TGTGCCTGGAGTGTCAGTGCCTATGGCTACACCTTC. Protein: CAWSVSAYGYTF. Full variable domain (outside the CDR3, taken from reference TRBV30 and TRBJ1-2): SQTIHQWPATLVQPVGSPLSLECTVEGTSNPNLYWYRQAAGRGLQLLFYSVGIGQISSEVPQNLSASRPQDRQFILSSKKLLLSDSGFYLCAWSVSAYGYTFGSGTRLTVV.